The clone carrying this T cell receptor (beta chain) was found once. Antigen unknown. Data came from immunoSEQ multiplex PCR; TCRdb stores just in-frame clones and leaves some out. Of roughly 120,000 clones detected, approximately 86% appear once; the ten largest clones hold around 12%. This sample stems from a study of T cell responses to AZD1222 COVID-19 vaccine. CDR1 MNHNS and CDR2 SASEGT come from the germline V gene. The length of the CDR3 is 17 residues. Trimming stripped 0 bases from V and 6 bases from J, with 20 bases between. Notes on the study in general: Females made up more of the donors, who were largely white British, and clonal diversity may have come out too low. CD4 TCRs linked to vaccination spanned spike, dominating at 160-218 and 743-854. There were repertoire samples only from the period after the peak T cell response.

The receptor comes from an adult in good health. The chain couples TRBV6-1 to TRBJ2-5; a possible D gene is TRBD1 (5 bases). The material sequenced was peripheral blood, taken on day 0 of AZD1222 vaccination. CDR3 in DNA: TGTGCCAGCAGTGAAGCGGTGACAGCCTCTCCATCGAAGACCCAGTACTTC. Its protein is CASSEAVTASPSKTQYF.